Detailed here is one TCR beta chain. Its binding antigen is unknown. The sample holds no much larger clone one base away, and base qualities are not on file. Whole blood was collected in K2EDTA tubes by collaborating institutions according to the institutions' own protocols. Collaborator samples were shipped for TCRbeta analysis as frozen whole blood, isolated PBMCs, or DNA extracted from either sample type. Trimming removed 2 bases from V and 5 bases from J, leaving 15 bases between the germline ends. The germline V gene (reference sequence) gives CDR1 as SEHNR and CDR2 as FQNEAQ. From the cysteine through the phenylalanine, the CDR3 covers 15 amino acids. Just CDR3 DNA is preserved here, 45 bases in frame from base 1. This sample was included in a study of blood T cell repertoires in COVID-19 (dated by TCRdb to 2018 to 2020). Study-level background: The collaborator samples originated in the United States, Italy and Spain and spanned the acute and convalescent phases of COVID-19. Subjects who had been exposed to COVID-19, were actively infected with it, or had recovered from it provided the deeply sampled blood TCRbeta repertoires that made up the dataset. The prospective study material was composed of cDNA or gDNA derived from T cells, B-cell-depleted T cells, or PBMCs. The repertoires were released in a freely available public database meant as a resource for research on the immune response to SARS-CoV-2. The sample metadata nearly always contained a de-identified subject ID, COVID-19 status, age in years and sex. The samples were drawn from two sources: the first 160 participants of the ongoing ImmuneRACE study, and approximately 1,300 subjects contributed by 6 global collaborators. Where available, HLA class I and class II types were taken from metadata supplied by the sample provider and were not determined by assay-based typing.

The immunoSEQ Assay, a bias-controlled multiplex PCR, was used to amplify TCRbeta CDR3 regions from genomic DNA. The original methods were these. The number of nucleated cells in each sample was estimated by amplification of reference gene primers within the assay. To quantify the absolute abundance of each unique TCRbeta CDR3 rearrangement, sequence reads were collapsed and filtered. For each sample, productive Simpson clonality was calculated as the square root of Simpson's diversity index across productive rearrangements. Entries here come from immuneACCESS through TCRdb and include only in-frame sequences with V and J called. Some clones fail to appear in such tables; in the studies checked, an unresolved V gene covers under half of the shortfall, and the cause of the remainder is unknown. V and J calls and clone size are given by that table; D and trimming were obtained from the DNA. The sample profile shows about 230,000 clones; around 78% of them were found once. Approximately 2.5% of the sample is held by the ten biggest clonotypes.

What the authors observed across the whole study: The quantity of clinical and demographic metadata differed by source and by participant and was supplied without curation.

Sequencing used peripheral blood. This clonotype was sampled from an older woman with active or convalescent COVID-19. The chain links TRBV7-9 with TRBJ1-2; the D segment cannot be called with confidence. The DNA is TGTGCCAGCAGCTTACGCAGCGGCCCTGAGTATGGCTACACCTTC. It translates to CASSLRSGPEYGYTF.